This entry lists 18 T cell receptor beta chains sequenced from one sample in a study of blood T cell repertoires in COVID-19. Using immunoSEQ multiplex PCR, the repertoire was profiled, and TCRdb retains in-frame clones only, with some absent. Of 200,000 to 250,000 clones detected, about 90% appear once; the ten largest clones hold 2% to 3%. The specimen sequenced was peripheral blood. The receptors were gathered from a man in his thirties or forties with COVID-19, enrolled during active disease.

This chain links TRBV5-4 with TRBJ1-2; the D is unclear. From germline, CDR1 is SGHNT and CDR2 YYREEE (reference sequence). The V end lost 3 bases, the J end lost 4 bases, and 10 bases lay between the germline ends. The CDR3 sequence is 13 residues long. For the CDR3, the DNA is TGTGCCAGCAGCTCTCCAGGACTCTATGGCTACACCTTC. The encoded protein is CASSSPGLYGYTF.

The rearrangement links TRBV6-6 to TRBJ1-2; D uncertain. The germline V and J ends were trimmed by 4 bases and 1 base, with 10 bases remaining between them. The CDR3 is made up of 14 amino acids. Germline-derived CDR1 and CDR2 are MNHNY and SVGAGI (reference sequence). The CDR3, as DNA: TGTGCCAGCAGTTCCCCTCCGGGTAACTATGGCTACACCTTC. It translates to CASSSPPGNYGYTF.

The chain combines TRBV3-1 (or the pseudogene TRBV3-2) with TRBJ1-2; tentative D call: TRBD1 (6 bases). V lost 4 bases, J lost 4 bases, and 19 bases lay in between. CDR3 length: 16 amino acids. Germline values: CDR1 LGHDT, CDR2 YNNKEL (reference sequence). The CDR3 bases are TGTGCCAGCAGCCGTCGGGAGGGGGGGCAGCTCTATGGCTACACCTTC. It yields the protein CASSRREGGQLYGYTF.

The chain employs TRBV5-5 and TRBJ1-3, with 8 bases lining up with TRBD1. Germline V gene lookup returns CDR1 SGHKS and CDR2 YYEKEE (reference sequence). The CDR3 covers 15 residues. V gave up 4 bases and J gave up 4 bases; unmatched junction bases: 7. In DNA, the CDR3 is TGTGCCAGCAGCCGGCAGGGGGCATCAGGAAACACCATATATTTT. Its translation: CASSRQGASGNTIYF.

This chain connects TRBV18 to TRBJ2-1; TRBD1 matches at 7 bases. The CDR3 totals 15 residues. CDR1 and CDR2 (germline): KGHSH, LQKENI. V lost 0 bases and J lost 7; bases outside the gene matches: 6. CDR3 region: CASSPPMGQRNEQFF. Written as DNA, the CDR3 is TGTGCCAGCTCACCACCGATGGGACAGCGGAATGAGCAGTTCTTC.

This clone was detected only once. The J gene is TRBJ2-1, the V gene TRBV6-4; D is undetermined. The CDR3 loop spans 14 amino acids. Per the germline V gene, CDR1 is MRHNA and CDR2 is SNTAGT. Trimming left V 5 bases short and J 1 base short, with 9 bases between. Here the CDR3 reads CASSLHGSYNEQFF. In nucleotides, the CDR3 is TGTGCCAGCAGTCTACACGGGTCCTACAATGAGCAGTTCTTC.

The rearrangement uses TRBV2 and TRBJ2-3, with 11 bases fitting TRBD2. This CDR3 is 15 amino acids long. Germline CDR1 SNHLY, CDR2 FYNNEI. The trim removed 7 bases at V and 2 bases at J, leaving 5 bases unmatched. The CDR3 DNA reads TGTGCCAGCACACGACTAGCGGGACCCACAGATACGCAGTATTTT. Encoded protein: CASTRLAGPTDTQYF.

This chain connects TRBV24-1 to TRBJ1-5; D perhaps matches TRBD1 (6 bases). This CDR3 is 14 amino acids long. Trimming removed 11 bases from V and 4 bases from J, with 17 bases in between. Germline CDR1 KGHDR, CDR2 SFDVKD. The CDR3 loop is CASTGTRKNQPQHF. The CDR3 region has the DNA TGTGCCAGTACCGGGACACGTAAAAATCAGCCCCAGCATTTT.

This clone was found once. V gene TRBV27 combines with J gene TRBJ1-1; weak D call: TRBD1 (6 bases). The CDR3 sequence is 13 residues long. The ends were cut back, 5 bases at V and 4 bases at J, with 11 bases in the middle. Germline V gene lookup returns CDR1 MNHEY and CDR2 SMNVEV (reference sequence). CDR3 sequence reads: CASSIGTFTEAFF. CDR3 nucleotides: TGTGCCAGCAGTATCGGGACATTCACTGAAGCTTTCTTT.

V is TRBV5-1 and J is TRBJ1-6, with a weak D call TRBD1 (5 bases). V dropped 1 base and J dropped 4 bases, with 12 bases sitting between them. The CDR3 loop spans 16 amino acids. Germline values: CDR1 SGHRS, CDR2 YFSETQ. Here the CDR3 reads CASSLRPGGYNSPLHF. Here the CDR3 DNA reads TGCGCCAGCAGCTTGCGTCCGGGGGGATATAATTCACCCCTCCACTTT.

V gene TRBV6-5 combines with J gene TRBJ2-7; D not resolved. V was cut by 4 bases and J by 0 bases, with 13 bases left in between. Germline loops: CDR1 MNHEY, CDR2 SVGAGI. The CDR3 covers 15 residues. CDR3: CASSFTTVSSYEQYF. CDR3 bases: TGTGCCAGCAGTTTTACGACTGTGAGCTCCTACGAGCAGTACTTC.

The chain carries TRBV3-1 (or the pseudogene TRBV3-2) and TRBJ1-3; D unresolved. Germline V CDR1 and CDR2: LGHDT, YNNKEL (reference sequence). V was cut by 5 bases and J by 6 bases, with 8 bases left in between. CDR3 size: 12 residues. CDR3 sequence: CASSSPLNTIYF. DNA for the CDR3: TGTGCCAGCAGCTCCCCCTTAAACACCATATATTTT.

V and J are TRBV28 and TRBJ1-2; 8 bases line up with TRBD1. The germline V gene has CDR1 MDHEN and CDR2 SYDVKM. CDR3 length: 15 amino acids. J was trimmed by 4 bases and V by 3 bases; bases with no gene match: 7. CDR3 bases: TGTGCCAGCAGTTTCCTCGGACAGGGAACCTATGGCTACACCTTC. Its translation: CASSFLGQGTYGYTF.

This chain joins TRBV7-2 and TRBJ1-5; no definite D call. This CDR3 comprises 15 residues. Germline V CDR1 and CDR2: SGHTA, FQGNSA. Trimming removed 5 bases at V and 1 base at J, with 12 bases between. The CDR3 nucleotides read TGTGCCAGCAGCCCTCGGTCGGGAAGCAATCAGCCCCAGCATTTT. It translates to CASSPRSGSNQPQHF. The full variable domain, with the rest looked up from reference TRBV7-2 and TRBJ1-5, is GAGVSQSPSNKVTEKGKDVELRCDPISGHTALYWYRQSLGQGLEFLIYFQGNSAPDKSGLPSDRFSAERTGGSVSTLTIQRTQQEDSAVYLCASSPRSGSNQPQHFGDGTRLSIL.

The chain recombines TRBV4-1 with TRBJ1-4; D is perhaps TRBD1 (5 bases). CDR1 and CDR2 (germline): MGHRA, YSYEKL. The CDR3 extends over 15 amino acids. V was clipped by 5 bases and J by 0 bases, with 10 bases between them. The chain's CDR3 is CASSSSGATNEKLFF. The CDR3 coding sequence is TGCGCCAGCAGCAGTTCGGGGGCAACTAATGAAAAACTGTTTTTT.

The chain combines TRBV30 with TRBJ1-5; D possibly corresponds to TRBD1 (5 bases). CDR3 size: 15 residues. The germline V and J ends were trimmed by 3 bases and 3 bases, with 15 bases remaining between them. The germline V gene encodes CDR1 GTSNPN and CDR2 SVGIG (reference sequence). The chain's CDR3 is CAWREQGTYNQPQHF. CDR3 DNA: TGTGCCTGGAGGGAGCAGGGAACTTACAATCAGCCCCAGCATTTT.

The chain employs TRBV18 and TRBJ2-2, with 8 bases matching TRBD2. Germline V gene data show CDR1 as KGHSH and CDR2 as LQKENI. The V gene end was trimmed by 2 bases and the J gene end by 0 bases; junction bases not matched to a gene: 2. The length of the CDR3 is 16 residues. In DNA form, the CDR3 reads TGTGCCAGCTCACCAGCACTAGCGGCGAACACCGGGGAGCTGTTTTTT. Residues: CASSPALAANTGELFF.

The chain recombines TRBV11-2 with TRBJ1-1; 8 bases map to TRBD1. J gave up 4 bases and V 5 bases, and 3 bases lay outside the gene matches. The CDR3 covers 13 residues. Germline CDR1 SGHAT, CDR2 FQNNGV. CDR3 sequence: CASSQTGGTEAFF. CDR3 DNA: TGTGCCAGCAGCCAAACAGGGGGCACTGAAGCTTTCTTT.